The sequence of this TCR beta chain was determined in a study of response to subunit inactivated influenza vaccine. CDR1 SGHAT and CDR2 FQNNGV come from the germline V gene. Between the trimmed V and J ends, which lost 4 bases and 7 bases, there was a span of 22 bases. This CDR3 has 16 residues. Regarding the study as a whole: T cells newly recruited by each seasonal influenza vaccination are few, the authors suggested.

TCRdb processed the RT-PCR reads anew with MiXCR; each CDR3 protein has one entry. Seen here are more than 200,000 distinct CDR3 sequences, roughly an eighth observed once, and the top ten hold more than 7%. A few counts support this clonotype. Its antigen is as yet unknown. This receptor was identified in a man aged 45 to 65 who received an inactivated influenza vaccine. V is TRBV11-2 and J is TRBJ1-1, with D perhaps TRBD1 (5 bases). The source was non-naive T cells sorted from PBMCs, collected 14 days before vaccination. The CDR3: CASSWNPEPLRGEAFF. CDR3 DNA sequence: TGTGCCAGCAGCTGGAATCCGGAGCCCCTAAGGGGTGAAGCTTTCTTT. Variable domain in full (rest from reference TRBV11-2 and TRBJ1-1): EAGVAQSPRYKIIEKRQSVAFWCNPISGHATLYWYQQILGQGPKLLIQFQNNGVVDDSQLPKDRFSAERLKGVDSTLKIQPAKLEDSAVYLCASSWNPEPLRGEAFFGQGTRLTVV.